A selection of T cell receptor beta chains follows, all from one sample in a study of somatic mutations in T cells in chronic GVHD. Produced via immunoSEQ multiplex PCR; TCRdb's table is partial and in-frame only. The sample lists approximately 14,000 clones, roughly 78% occurring once. Sequenced: Vbeta20-negative CD4+ T cells from blood. Source of these receptors: a male patient in his forties or fifties with chronic graft-versus-host disease. Part of the T cells may come from the graft donor. CDR3s include the opening cysteine and the closing phenylalanine or tryptophan. The D gene is left open where the match is weak. For some rows the clone size is stated as once, few or many, or as a class when expanded; others skip it.

v_call: TRBV28; clone_size: NA; j_call: TRBJ2-5; d_call: NA; cdr3_nt: TGTGCCAGCAGTTTGAATCCGGGTCTGCAAGAGACCCAGTACTTC; cdr3_aa: CASSLNPGLQETQYF
v_call: TRBV7-4; clone_size: NA; j_call: TRBJ2-1; d_call: TRBD1; cdr3_nt: TGTGCCAGCAGCTTGGGGATTGCAGTGGACAGGGGCTCCTACAATGAGCAGTTCTTC; cdr3_aa: CASSLGIAVDRGSYNEQFF
v_call: TRBV7-9; clone_size: NA; j_call: TRBJ1-2; d_call: NA; cdr3_nt: TGTGCCAGCAGCCCAACAGTCGGCTATGGCTACACCTTC; cdr3_aa: CASSPTVGYGYTF
v_call: TRBV7-9; clone_size: NA; j_call: TRBJ2-7; d_call: TRBD2; cdr3_nt: TGTGCCAGCAGCTTAGGAGCGGGATCCTACGAGCAGTACTTC; cdr3_aa: CASSLGAGSYEQYF
v_call: TRBV19; clone_size: NA; j_call: TRBJ1-3; d_call: NA; cdr3_nt: TGTGCCAGTAGTATAGCCCACAGGGACTCTGGAAACACCATATATTTT; cdr3_aa: CASSIAHRDSGNTIYF
v_call: TRBV6-5; clone_size: NA; j_call: TRBJ1-1; d_call: TRBD1; cdr3_nt: TGTGCCAGCAGGCCGGCAGGGGGCACTGAAGCTTTCTTT; cdr3_aa: CASRPAGGTEAFF
v_call: TRBV6-6; clone_size: few; j_call: TRBJ1-2; d_call: TRBD1; cdr3_nt: TGTGCCAGCAGGATGCCCGCCCAGGGGGCTGGAGGCTACACCTTC; cdr3_aa: CASRMPAQGAGGYTF
v_call: TRBV5-4; clone_size: NA; j_call: TRBJ1-4; d_call: TRBD1; cdr3_nt: TGTGCCAGCAGCCTAATGGGACAGGTTAATGAAAAACTGTTTTTT; cdr3_aa: CASSLMGQVNEKLFF
v_call: TRBV5-4; clone_size: NA; j_call: TRBJ1-2; d_call: NA; cdr3_nt: TGTGCCAGCAGTCTTGCAGGGGTATTCTATGGCTACACCTTC; cdr3_aa: CASSLAGVFYGYTF
v_call: TRBV10-3; clone_size: NA; j_call: TRBJ2-3; d_call: NA; cdr3_nt: TGTGCCATCAGTGACAACAGGGAAGCAGATACGCAGTATTTT; cdr3_aa: CAISDNREADTQYF
v_call: TRBV6-5; clone_size: medium-sized; j_call: TRBJ1-2; d_call: TRBD1; cdr3_nt: TGTGCCAGCAGTGGACAGGGGGCTAACTATGGCTACACCTTC; cdr3_aa: CASSGQGANYGYTF
v_call: TRBV19; clone_size: NA; j_call: TRBJ2-7; d_call: NA; cdr3_nt: TGTGCCAGTAGTACCCAGGGGCGTGCTTTCTACGAGCAGTACTTC; cdr3_aa: CASSTQGRAFYEQYF
v_call: TRBV2; clone_size: NA; j_call: TRBJ1-5; d_call: NA; cdr3_nt: TGTGCCAGCAGTGATTTTAGCCGCGGGTTCCAGCATTTT; cdr3_aa: CASSDFSRGFQHF
v_call: TRBV5-4; clone_size: NA; j_call: TRBJ2-7; d_call: TRBD1; cdr3_nt: TGTGCCAGCAGCTCGGGACAGACCTACGAGCAGTACTTC; cdr3_aa: CASSSGQTYEQYF
v_call: TRBV7-2; clone_size: few; j_call: TRBJ2-7; d_call: NA; cdr3_nt: TGTGCCAGCAGCGCCGCGGTTGTCAGCTCCTACGAGCAGTACTTC; cdr3_aa: CASSAAVVSSYEQYF
v_call: TRBV2; clone_size: NA; j_call: TRBJ2-7; d_call: TRBD1; cdr3_nt: TGTGCCAGCAGTGCCCAAGGGGGCACGAACGAGCAGTACTTC; cdr3_aa: CASSAQGGTNEQYF
v_call: TRBV7-9; clone_size: NA; j_call: TRBJ2-1; d_call: NA; cdr3_nt: TGTGCCAGCAGCTTAGCGGGAGAGGGAAATGAGCAGTTCTTC; cdr3_aa: CASSLAGEGNEQFF
v_call: TRBV25-1; clone_size: large; j_call: TRBJ2-2; d_call: TRBD2; cdr3_nt: TGTGCCAGCAGTCCGCCGGGGGGGAACACCGGGGAGCTGTTTTTT; cdr3_aa: CASSPPGGNTGELFF
v_call: TRBV7-6; clone_size: NA; j_call: TRBJ2-5; d_call: TRBD1; cdr3_nt: TGTGCCAGCAGCCTACAGGGGTTTCGGGAGACCCAGTACTTC; cdr3_aa: CASSLQGFRETQYF
v_call: TRBV7-3; clone_size: NA; j_call: TRBJ2-2; d_call: TRBD2; cdr3_nt: TGTGCCAGCAGCGGGACTATCACCGGGGAGCTGTTTTTT; cdr3_aa: CASSGTITGELFF
v_call: TRBV7-9; clone_size: NA; j_call: TRBJ2-7; d_call: NA; cdr3_nt: TGTGCCAGCAGCTTAAAGACAGGTCCCCCCGAGGACTTC; cdr3_aa: CASSLKTGPPEDF
v_call: TRBV6-1; clone_size: NA; j_call: TRBJ1-1; d_call: TRBD1; cdr3_nt: TGTGCCAGCAGTGATTCAGGGGGCTGGGCCCAAGCTTTCTTT; cdr3_aa: CASSDSGGWAQAFF
v_call: TRBV2; clone_size: NA; j_call: TRBJ2-3; d_call: NA; cdr3_nt: TGTGCCACCTCCCGGGATCGATCGGCAGATACGCAGTATTTT; cdr3_aa: CATSRDRSADTQYF
v_call: TRBV29-1; clone_size: NA; j_call: TRBJ2-7; d_call: NA; cdr3_nt: TGCAGCGGGGGGGAGGCAGTCGAGCAGTACTTC; cdr3_aa: CSGGEAVEQYF
v_call: TRBV6-5; clone_size: NA; j_call: TRBJ1-5; d_call: TRBD1; cdr3_nt: TGTGCCAGCGGAACAGGGGCTCAGCCCCAGCATTTT; cdr3_aa: CASGTGAQPQHF
v_call: TRBV4-2; clone_size: few; j_call: TRBJ1-1; d_call: TRBD1; cdr3_nt: TGTGCCAGCAGCCAAGAGTGGGACAGGTCGGCTGAAGCTTTCTTT; cdr3_aa: CASSQEWDRSAEAFF
v_call: TRBV7-3; clone_size: NA; j_call: TRBJ2-1; d_call: NA; cdr3_nt: TGTGCCAGCAGCCCCTTAAACTCCAATGAGCAGTTCTTC; cdr3_aa: CASSPLNSNEQFF
v_call: TRBV7-2; clone_size: few; j_call: TRBJ2-5; d_call: TRBD1; cdr3_nt: TGTGCCAGCAGCTCGACAGGGGGCGCGACCCAGTACTTC; cdr3_aa: CASSSTGGATQYF
v_call: TRBV7-9; clone_size: NA; j_call: TRBJ2-3; d_call: NA; cdr3_nt: TGTGCCAGCAGCCTCCCCCCCGGAGATACGCAGTATTTT; cdr3_aa: CASSLPPGDTQYF
v_call: TRBV6-1; clone_size: NA; j_call: TRBJ2-1; d_call: NA; cdr3_nt: TGTGCCAGCAGTGATTACAGCAATGAGCAGTTCTTC; cdr3_aa: CASSDYSNEQFF
v_call: TRBV7-9; clone_size: once; j_call: TRBJ2-4; d_call: NA; cdr3_nt: TGTGCCAGCAGCCCCAGGGGGGCCTTTGGGAACATTCAGTACTTC; cdr3_aa: CASSPRGAFGNIQYF
v_call: TRBV19; clone_size: NA; j_call: TRBJ1-6; d_call: NA; cdr3_nt: TGTGCCACCAGACGGGGGAGGGATTCACCCCTCCACTTT; cdr3_aa: CATRRGRDSPLHF
v_call: TRBV23-1; clone_size: NA; j_call: TRBJ2-1; d_call: NA; cdr3_nt: TGCGCCAGCAGTCAGCCGCGGTTCTACAATGAGCAGTTCTTC; cdr3_aa: CASSQPRFYNEQFF
v_call: TRBV6-6; clone_size: NA; j_call: TRBJ1-3; d_call: NA; cdr3_nt: TGTGCCAGCAGTTCCCCAACTGGAAACACCATATATTTT; cdr3_aa: CASSSPTGNTIYF
v_call: TRBV10-3; clone_size: few; j_call: TRBJ2-2; d_call: TRBD2; cdr3_nt: TGTGCCATCAGTGAAGTAGCGGGAGTAAATAGCGGGGAGCTGTTTTTT; cdr3_aa: CAISEVAGVNSGELFF
v_call: TRBV5-4; clone_size: NA; j_call: TRBJ2-2; d_call: NA; cdr3_nt: TGTGCCAGCAGCCCCCGGGACTCGAGAAGCACCGGGGAGCTGTTTTTT; cdr3_aa: CASSPRDSRSTGELFF
v_call: TRBV5-4; clone_size: NA; j_call: TRBJ1-1; d_call: NA; cdr3_nt: TGTGCCAGCAGCTCGGAGGGGGGGAAGTACACTGAAGCTTTCTTT; cdr3_aa: CASSSEGGKYTEAFF
v_call: TRBV6-1; clone_size: NA; j_call: TRBJ2-7; d_call: NA; cdr3_nt: TGTGCCAGCAGTGAACCGGGGGACTACGAGCAGTACTTC; cdr3_aa: CASSEPGDYEQYF
v_call: TRBV5-4; clone_size: NA; j_call: TRBJ2-7; d_call: TRBD2; cdr3_nt: TGTGCCAGCAGCCCGGCGGGGGGGAGCTACGAGCAGTACTTC; cdr3_aa: CASSPAGGSYEQYF